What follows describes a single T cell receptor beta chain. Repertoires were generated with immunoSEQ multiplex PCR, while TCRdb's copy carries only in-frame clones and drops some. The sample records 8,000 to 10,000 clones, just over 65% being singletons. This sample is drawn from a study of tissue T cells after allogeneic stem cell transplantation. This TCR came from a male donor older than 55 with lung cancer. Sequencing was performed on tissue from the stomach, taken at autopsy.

The CDR3 sequence is CAISDAGQYYGYTF. The CDR3 DNA is TGTGCCATCAGTGATGCGGGACAGTACTATGGCTACACCTTC. The chain employs TRBV10-3 and TRBJ1-2; 7 nucleotides agree with TRBD1. CDR1 ENHRY and CDR2 SYGVKD come from the germline V gene. This CDR3 region has 14 residues. Losses at the gene ends were 3 bases for V and 3 bases for J; bases not matched to a gene: 4.